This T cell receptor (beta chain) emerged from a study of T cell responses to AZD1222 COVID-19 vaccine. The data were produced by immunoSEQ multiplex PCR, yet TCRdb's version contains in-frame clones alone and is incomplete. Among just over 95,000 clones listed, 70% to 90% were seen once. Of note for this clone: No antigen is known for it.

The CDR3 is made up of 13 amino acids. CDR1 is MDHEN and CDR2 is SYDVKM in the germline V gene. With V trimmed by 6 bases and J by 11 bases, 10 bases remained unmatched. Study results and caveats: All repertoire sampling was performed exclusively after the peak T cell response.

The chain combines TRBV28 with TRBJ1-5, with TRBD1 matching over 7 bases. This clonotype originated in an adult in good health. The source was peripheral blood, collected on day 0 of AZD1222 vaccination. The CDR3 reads CASRRRGRESQHF. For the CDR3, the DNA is TGTGCCAGCAGGCGCAGGGGGAGGGAGTCCCAGCATTTT. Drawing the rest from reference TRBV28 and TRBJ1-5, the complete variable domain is DVKVTQSSRYLVKRTGEKVFLECVQDMDHENMFWYRQDPGLGLRLIYFSYDVKMKEKGDIPEGYSVSREKKERFSLILESASTNQTSMYLCASRRRGRESQHFGDGTRLSIL.